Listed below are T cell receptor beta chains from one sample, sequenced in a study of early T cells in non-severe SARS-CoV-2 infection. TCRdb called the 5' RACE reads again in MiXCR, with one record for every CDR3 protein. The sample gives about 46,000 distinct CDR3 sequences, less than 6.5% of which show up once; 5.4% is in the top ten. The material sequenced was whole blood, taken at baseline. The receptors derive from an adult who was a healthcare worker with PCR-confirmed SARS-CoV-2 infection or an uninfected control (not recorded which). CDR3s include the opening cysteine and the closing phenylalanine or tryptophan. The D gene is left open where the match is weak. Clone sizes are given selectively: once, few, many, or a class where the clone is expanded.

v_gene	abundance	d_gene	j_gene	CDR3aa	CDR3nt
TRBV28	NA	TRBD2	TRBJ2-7	CASTSRQGLGTYEQYF	TGTGCCAGCACCTCCCGGCAGGGACTAGGGACCTACGAGCAGTACTTC
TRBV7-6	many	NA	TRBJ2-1	CASSRQLDSNEQFF	TGTGCCAGCAGCCGACAACTGGACAGTAATGAGCAGTTCTTC
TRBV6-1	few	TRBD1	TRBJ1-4	CASSTGQGAANEKLFF	TGTGCCAGCAGTACGGGACAGGGGGCCGCTAATGAAAAACTGTTTTTT
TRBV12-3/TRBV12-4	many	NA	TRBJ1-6	CASSLTNSPLHF	TGTGCCAGCAGTTTGACGAATTCACCCCTCCACTTT
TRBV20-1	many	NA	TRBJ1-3	CSARSWEDANTIYF	TGCAGTGCTAGAAGCTGGGAAGATGCAAACACCATATATTTT
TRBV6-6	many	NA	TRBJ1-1	CASSYVSNTEAFF	TGTGCCAGCAGTTACGTATCGAACACTGAAGCTTTCTTT
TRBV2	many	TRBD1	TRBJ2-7	CASRAGTGAYEQYF	TGTGCCAGCAGAGCCGGGACAGGGGCCTACGAGCAGTACTTC
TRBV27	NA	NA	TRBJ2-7	CASSLFPGPVRYEQYF	TGTGCCAGCAGTTTATTTCCAGGCCCCGTCCGTTACGAGCAGTACTTC
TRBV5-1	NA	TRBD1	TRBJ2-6	CASSNGQGEAGANVLTF	TGCGCCAGCAGCAACGGACAGGGAGAGGCTGGGGCCAACGTCCTGACTTTC
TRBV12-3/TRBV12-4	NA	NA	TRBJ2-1	CASSLGQVLNEQFF	TGTGCCAGCAGTTTAGGTCAGGTCCTGAATGAGCAGTTCTTC
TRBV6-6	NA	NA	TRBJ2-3	CASSFGSSTDTQYF	TGTGCCAGCTCTTTTGGTTCTAGCACAGATACGCAGTATTTT
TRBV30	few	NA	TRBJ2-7	CAWNRGSYEQYF	TGTGCCTGGAATCGGGGCTCCTACGAGCAGTACTTC
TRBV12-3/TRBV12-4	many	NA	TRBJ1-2	CASTITEGYYGYTF	TGTGCCAGCACCATAACGGAGGGCTACTATGGCTACACCTTC
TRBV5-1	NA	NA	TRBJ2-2	CASSSLGAGELFF	TGCGCCAGCAGCTCTCTTGGCGCCGGGGAGCTGTTTTTT
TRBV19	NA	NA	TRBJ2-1	CASSPGYNEQFF	TGTGCCAGTAGCCCCGGGTACAATGAGCAGTTCTTC
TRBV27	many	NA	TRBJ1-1	CASSLRRTNTEAFF	TGTGCCAGCAGTTTGCGTCGGACAAACACTGAAGCTTTCTTT
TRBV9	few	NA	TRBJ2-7	CASSVSGHTRDEQYF	TGTGCCAGCAGCGTAAGCGGGCACACGCGTGACGAGCAGTACTTC
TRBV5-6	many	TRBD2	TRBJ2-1	CASSARSGAYNEQFF	TGTGCCAGCAGCGCAAGGAGCGGGGCATACAATGAGCAGTTCTTC
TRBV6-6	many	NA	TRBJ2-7	CASSSHGRDTYEQYF	TGTGCCAGCAGTTCTCACGGGCGGGATACCTACGAGCAGTACTTC
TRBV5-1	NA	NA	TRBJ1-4	CASSLTVGPGEKLFF	TGCGCCAGCAGCTTGACTGTCGGGCCAGGTGAAAAACTGTTTTTT
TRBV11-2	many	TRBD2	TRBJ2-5	CASSRTSEETQYF	TGTGCCAGCAGCAGAACTAGCGAAGAGACCCAGTACTTC
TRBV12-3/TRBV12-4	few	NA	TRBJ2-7	CASSSLNYEQYF	TGTGCCAGCAGCTCCCTCAACTACGAGCAGTACTTC
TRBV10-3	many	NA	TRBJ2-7	CATSNADNYEQYF	TGTGCCACCTCCAACGCGGACAACTACGAGCAGTACTTC
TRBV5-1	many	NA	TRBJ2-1	CASSLTVASYNEQFF	TGCGCCAGCAGCTTGACCGTCGCCAGCTACAATGAGCAGTTCTTC
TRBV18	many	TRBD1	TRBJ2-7	CASSPLGTGGEEQYF	TGTGCCAGCTCACCACTGGGGACAGGGGGTGAGGAGCAGTACTTC
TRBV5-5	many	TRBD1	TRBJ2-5	CASSPAGTGEETQYF	TGTGCCAGCAGCCCCGCAGGGACAGGGGAAGAGACCCAGTACTTC
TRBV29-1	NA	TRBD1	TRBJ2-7	CSVETGIYEQYF	TGCAGCGTCGAGACAGGGATCTACGAGCAGTACTTC
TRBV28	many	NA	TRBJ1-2	CASSQQQGGRGYTF	TGTGCCAGCAGCCAACAACAGGGTGGTCGCGGCTACACCTTC
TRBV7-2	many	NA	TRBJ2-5	CASSPRRVETQYF	TGTGCCAGCAGCCCGCGCCGTGTGGAGACCCAGTACTTC
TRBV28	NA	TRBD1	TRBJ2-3	CASSRTGRNTDTQYF	TGTGCCAGCAGCCGGACAGGCCGAAACACAGATACGCAGTATTTT